The 8 T cell receptor beta chains listed next were all sequenced from one sample in a study of T cells in Graves' hyperthyroidism and ophthalmopathy. The CDR3 regions of TCR beta were amplified from RNA transcripts. An initial round of RT-PCR targeting the TCR CDR3 relied on the HTBI primer set. Via MiXCR, TCRdb re-called the multiplex PCR reads, giving one row per CDR3 protein. The table records 600,000 to 650,000 distinct CDR3 sequences, around 16% of them present only once. Sequenced material: blood. All receptors derive from a young woman with Graves' hyperthyroidism.

In its sample, this clonotype was seen many times. This sequence joins TRBV20-1 and TRBJ2-1; TRBD1 matches 8 bases. Per the germline V gene, CDR1 is DFQATT and CDR2 is SNEGSKA (reference sequence). CDR3 size: 16 residues. The junction had 14 bases not matched to a gene; V was cut back by 6 bases and J by 4 bases. CDR3 in DNA: TGCAGTGCGATCACCACTACAGGGGGGTGGTACAATGAGCAGTTCTTC. Translation: CSAITTTGGWYNEQFF.

This clonotype was seen at least ten times. The chain is built from TRBV27 and TRBJ2-7, with unresolved D. The CDR3 runs to 15 residues. The V end was cut by 2 bases, the J end by 0 bases, with 11 bases between. Per the germline V gene, CDR1 is MNHEY and CDR2 is SMNVEV (reference sequence). The CDR3 loop reads CASSLKAGPSYEQYF. The CDR3 DNA sequence: TGTGCCAGCAGTTTAAAGGCAGGACCCTCCTACGAGCAGTACTTC.

This rearrangement joins TRBV20-1 to TRBJ2-2; 7 bases fit TRBD1. After removal of 7 bases from V and 4 bases from J, the junction contained 6 bases not matched to a gene. Germline V CDR1 and CDR2: DFQATT, SNEGSKA (reference sequence). This CDR3 is 13 amino acids long. This CDR3 is CSVPDRPTGELFF. The CDR3 DNA is TGCAGTGTCCCGGACAGGCCCACCGGGGAGCTGTTTTTT.

Ten or more counts support this clonotype. The V call is TRBV2, the J call TRBJ2-1; D is possibly TRBD2 (6 bases). The CDR3 sequence is 13 residues long. Germline V lookup: CDR1 SNHLY, CDR2 FYNNEI. Trimming took off 4 bases at V and 9 bases at J, with 13 bases between the two ends. For the CDR3, the DNA is TGTGCCAGCAGTGCCACTAGCTATGCTGAGCAGTTCTTC. It translates to CASSATSYAEQFF.

The chain recombines TRBV19 with TRBJ1-1; a weak D match, TRBD1 (5 bases). Trimming removed 8 bases from V and 4 bases from J, with 14 bases in between. CDR1 and CDR2 from the germline V gene are LNHDA and SQIVND (reference sequence). The CDR3 consists of 13 residues. The CDR3 DNA reads TGTGCCAGTCCCAGGGTCTTGGGCACTGAAGCTTTCTTT. This gives the protein CASPRVLGTEAFF.

This clonotype was observed many times. V usage is TRBV12-3 or TRBV12-4 and J usage is TRBJ1-2; 7 bases fit TRBD1. V lost 7 bases and J lost 2; bases outside the gene matches: 10. There are 15 residues in the CDR3. Here the CDR3 reads CASTPRTGLNYGYTF. The DNA of the CDR3 is TGTGCCAGCACCCCGCGGACAGGACTAAACTATGGCTACACCTTC.

This chain connects TRBV6-2 or TRBV6-3 to TRBJ1-2, with a weak D call TRBD1 (6 bases). V was trimmed by 2 bases and J by 6 bases, leaving 13 bases between them. Germline CDR1 is MNHEY and CDR2 is SVGEGT. The CDR3 runs 14 residues. The CDR3 region has the DNA TGTGCCAGCAGTTACGCCGGGGGGCTGGATGGCTACACCTTC. As protein: CASSYAGGLDGYTF.

This clonotype came up many times. The rearrangement uses TRBV28 and TRBJ2-1; the match to TRBD1 covers 11 bases. The trim removed 8 bases at V and 6 bases at J, leaving 6 bases unmatched. The CDR3 is 14 residues long. Germline values: CDR1 MDHEN, CDR2 SYDVKM. The chain's CDR3 is CASLWGTGGNEQFF. The CDR3 nucleotides are TGTGCCAGCCTCTGGGGGACAGGGGGCAATGAGCAGTTCTTC.